The present TCR beta chain was sequenced within a study of shared clonotypes between healthy human individuals. Findings and caveats of the study: Read depth was anticipated to influence clonotype sharing among donors.

Repertoires were generated with immunoSEQ multiplex PCR, while TCRdb's copy carries only in-frame clones and drops some. The sample lists 2 million to 2.5 million clones; just under 95% were seen once. Naive CD8 cells, CD45RO-negative and positively selected for CCR7, excluded terminally differentiated effector memory CD45RA+ cells. Regarding this clone: Its antigen is unknown. This CDR3 is also generated by other DNA sequences in the sample.

V dropped 3 bases and J dropped 2 bases, with 9 bases sitting between them. The CDR3 sequence is 14 residues long. Germline CDR1 is SGDLS and CDR2 is YYNGEE. The sample consisted of naive CD8+ T cells sorted from blood. This sequence was found in a man between 18 and 29 years old in good health. This chain connects TRBV9 to TRBJ1-3; D unclear. CDR3 in amino acids: CASSAGEPGNTIYF. CDR3 coding DNA: TGTGCCAGCAGCGCCGGGGAACCTGGAAACACCATATATTTT. The full variable domain, rest sourced from reference TRBV9 and TRBJ1-3, is DSGVTQTPKHLITATGQRVTLRCSPRSGDLSVYWYQQSLDQGLQFLIQYYNGEERAKGNILERFSAQQFPDLHSELNLSSLELGDSALYFCASSAGEPGNTIYFGEGSWLTVV.